This TCR beta chain emerged from a study of identical twins. This clonotype came up many times. No antigen is known for it. TCRdb re-called the 5' RACE reads with MiXCR, one entry per CDR3 protein. The data show a few hundred thousand distinct CDR3 sequences, under 20% seen once. CDR1 and CDR2 from the germline V gene are SGHVS and FQNEAQ. The CDR3 spans 16 residues. Unmatched junction bases numbered 5, after V lost 3 bases and J lost 0 bases. Study observations and caveats: For zero-insertion analyses, partial confounding could come from invariant MAIT and iNKT cells. Weaker excess twin sharing was observed in beta out-of-frame sequences. The models gave estimates that fell short of the out-of-frame TCR alpha sharing seen in monozygotic twins.

The chain recombines TRBV7-8 with TRBJ2-1; 7 bases match TRBD2. This receptor was identified in a man aged 50 to 59 in good health. The sample comprised naive T cells sorted from blood. The CDR3 DNA sequence: TGTGCCAGCAGCTTCCCGGGAGGAAGCTCCTACAATGAGCAGTTCTTC. Its translation is CASSFPGGSSYNEQFF. Based on the CDR3 plus reference TRBV7-8 and TRBJ2-1, the full variable domain is GAGVSQSPRYKVAKRGQDVALRCDPISGHVSLFWYQQALGQGPEFLTYFQNEAQLDKSGLPSDRFFAERPEGSVSTLKIQRTQQEDSAVYLCASSFPGGSSYNEQFFGPGTRLTVL.